This T cell receptor beta chain comes out of a study of shared clonotypes between healthy human individuals. Study context: Donors consisted of a couple of women and a few men between 18 and 49. Per-donor plates numbered three CD4 naive, three CD4 memory, two CD8 naive and one CD8 memory. Findings of the study overall: Sorted-subset sequencing, rarefaction showed, was incomplete despite large depth. Clonotype sharing among donors likely depends on sequencing depth.

Sequenced by immunoSEQ multiplex PCR; TCRdb stores in-frame clones only, minus some. The sample has around 1,000,000 clones; 70% to 80% are singletons. V gave up 0 bases and J gave up 0 bases; unmatched junction bases: 3. There are 17 residues in the CDR3. The V gene's germline CDR1 is SGHRS and CDR2 YFSETQ. As for this clone: As yet, its antigen is unknown.

J is TRBJ2-6 and V is TRBV5-1; 7 nucleotides line up with TRBD1. The source is a man aged 18 to 29 in good health. Some clones in this sample may be carry-over from other donors' samples. What was sequenced was memory CD4+ T cells from PBMCs. The subset denotes: CD45RA-negative fraction. The CDR3 reads CASSLEGTASGANVLTF. The CDR3 nucleotides are TGCGCCAGCAGCTTGGAAGGGACAGCCTCTGGGGCCAACGTCCTGACTTTC.